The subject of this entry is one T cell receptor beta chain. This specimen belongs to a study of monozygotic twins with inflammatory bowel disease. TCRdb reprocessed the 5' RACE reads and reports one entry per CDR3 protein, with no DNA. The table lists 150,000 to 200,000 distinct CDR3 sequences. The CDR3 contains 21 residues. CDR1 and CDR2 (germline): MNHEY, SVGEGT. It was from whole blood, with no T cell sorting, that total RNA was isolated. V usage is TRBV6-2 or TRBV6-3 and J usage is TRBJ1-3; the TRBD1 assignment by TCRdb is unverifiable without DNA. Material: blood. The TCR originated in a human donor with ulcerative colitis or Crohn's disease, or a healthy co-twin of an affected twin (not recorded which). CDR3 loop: CASSYVQRGQGTLGAGNTIYF.